This entry concerns a single T cell receptor beta chain. Its specificity is unknown. TCR templates, 80,000 to 100,000 per sample, were assayed. Sequencing was performed with immunoSEQ multiplex PCR; in TCRdb, only in-frame clones are kept and a portion is missing. In the table there are about 26,000 clones, 84% of which are singletons. The data belong to a study of siplizumab effects on memory and regulatory T cells. General study results and limits: Siplizumab significantly decreased alloreactive sequences from unstimulated CD4+ memory cells. The alloresponse seemed to draw substantially on naive T cells, which appeared more diverse than memory cells.

The CDR3 is 15 residues long. The germline CDR1 and CDR2 sequences are SGHNT and YENEEA. V was pared by 5 bases and J by 5 bases, with 18 bases between. The V gene is TRBV11-3, the J gene TRBJ1-1, with D tentatively TRBD1 (5 bases). The source is a human donor in good health. The sample was memory CD4+ T cells sorted from blood. The CDR3 loop reads CASSPRMSGRTEAFF. The CDR3 DNA follows: TGTGCCAGCAGCCCAAGAATGTCAGGGAGGACTGAAGCTTTCTTT. Looking up the rest from reference TRBV11-3 and TRBJ1-1 gives the full variable domain: EAGVVQSPRYKIIEKKQPVAFWCNPISGHNTLYWYLQNLGQGPELLIRYENEEAVDDSQLPKDRFSAERLKGVDSTLKIQPAELGDSAVYLCASSPRMSGRTEAFFGQGTRLTVV.